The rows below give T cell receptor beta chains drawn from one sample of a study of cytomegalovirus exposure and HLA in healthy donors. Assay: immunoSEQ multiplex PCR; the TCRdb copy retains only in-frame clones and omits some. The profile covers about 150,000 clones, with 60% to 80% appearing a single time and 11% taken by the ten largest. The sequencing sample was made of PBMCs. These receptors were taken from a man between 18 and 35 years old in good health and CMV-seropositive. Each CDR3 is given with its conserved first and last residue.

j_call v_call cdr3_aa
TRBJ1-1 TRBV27 CASSWSGHRNTEAFF
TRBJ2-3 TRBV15 CATAEPGLAGGGDTQYF
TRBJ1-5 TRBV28 CASRRQGWGQPQHF
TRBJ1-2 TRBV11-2 CASSLSYRGREGYTF
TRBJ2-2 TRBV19 CASSTDRRTGELFF
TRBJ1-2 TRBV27 CASSFQQGRAGYTF
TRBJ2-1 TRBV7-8 CASSSWANEQFF
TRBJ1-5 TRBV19 CASSKTAGQPQHF
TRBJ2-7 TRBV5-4 CASSERLAGSAYEQYF
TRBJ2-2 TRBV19 CASVARNQDSGRYTGELLF
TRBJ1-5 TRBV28 CASRAQTGSSNQPQHF
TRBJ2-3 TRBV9 CASSPAGGWTDTQYF
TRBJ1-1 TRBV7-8 CASSLATGGGFSEAFF
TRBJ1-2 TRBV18 CASSPPTGRQGQGGYTF
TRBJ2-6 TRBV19 CATRSGANVLTF
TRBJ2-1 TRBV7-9 CASSLGLAGHEQFF
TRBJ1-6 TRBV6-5 CASRQGMSPLHF
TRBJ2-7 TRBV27 CASSLFNSAGYEQYF
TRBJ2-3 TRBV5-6 CASSRGSTDTQYF
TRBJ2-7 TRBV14 CASSHESGRAHEQYF
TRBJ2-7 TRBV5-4 CASSRAFGSYEQYF
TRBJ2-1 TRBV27 CASGTSSYNEQFF
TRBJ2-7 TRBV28 CASSLSPAVGYEQYF
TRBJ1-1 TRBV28 CASSLWGQGTQNTEAFF
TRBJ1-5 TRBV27 CASSIRQAHEPQHF
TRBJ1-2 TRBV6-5 CASSYEGLGGYTF
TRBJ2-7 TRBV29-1 CSVDLGLGGYEQYF
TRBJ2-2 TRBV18 CASSPKTGTTGELFF
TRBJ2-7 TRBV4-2 CASSRPVGSSYEQYF
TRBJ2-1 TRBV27 CASGTSLYNEQFF
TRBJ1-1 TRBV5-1 CASSSAGKSGGTEAFF
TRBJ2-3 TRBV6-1 CASSGLAGGADTQYF
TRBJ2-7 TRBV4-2 CASSRGGSSYEQYF
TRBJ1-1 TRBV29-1 CSVEAEYTTEAFF
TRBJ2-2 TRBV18 CASSSYPTGPTGELFF
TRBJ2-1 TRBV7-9 CASSLATGSSDEQFF
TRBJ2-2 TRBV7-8 CASSLELAANTGELFF
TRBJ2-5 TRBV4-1 CASSQDRGSGSQETQYF
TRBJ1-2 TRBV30 CACDSQRGYTF
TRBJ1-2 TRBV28 CASSSQGYGYTF
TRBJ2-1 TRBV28 CASSPRTSGRNPYTNNEQFF
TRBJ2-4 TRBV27 CASGISAVQYF
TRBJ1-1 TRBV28 CASSLNRLNTEAFF
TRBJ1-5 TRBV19 CASSNPTGGRRSNQPQHF
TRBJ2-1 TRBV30 CAWNSIFNEQFF
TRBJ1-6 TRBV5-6 CASSLALGGPLHF
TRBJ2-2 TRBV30 CAWTKGSGAGELFF
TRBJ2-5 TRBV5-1 CASSPGMTGQETQYF
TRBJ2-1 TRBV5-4 CASRMGGPSNHNEQFF
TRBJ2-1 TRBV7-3 CASSLNGGSTYNEQFF
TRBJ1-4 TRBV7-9 CASSLGQGSEKLFF
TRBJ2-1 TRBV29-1 CSVGKELAGDNEQFF
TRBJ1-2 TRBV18 CASSSQFTQGAVEKYTF
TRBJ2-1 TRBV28 CASSTAIAGSGSYNEQFF
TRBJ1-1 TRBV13 CASSTPGQGARGTEAFF
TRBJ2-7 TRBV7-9 CASSLGTGTSPYEQYF
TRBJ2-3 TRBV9 CASSSRRGGLAGPRGDTQYF
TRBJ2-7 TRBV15 CATSLPTYEQYF
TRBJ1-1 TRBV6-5 CASSRQGLNTEAFF
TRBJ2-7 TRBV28 CASRAGISYEQYF